This TCR beta chain was sequenced during a study of T cells in Graves' hyperthyroidism and ophthalmopathy. General study results and limits: The model anticipated ophthalmopathy a median around six months pre-onset. Peripheral blood also featured most of the thyroid clonotypes expanded above 0.001.

The investigators amplified TCR beta CDR3 regions from RNA transcripts. Carried out on the TCR CDR3, a first-round RT-PCR used the HTBI primer set. Via MiXCR, TCRdb re-called the multiplex PCR reads, giving one row per CDR3 protein. The data hold about 580,000 distinct CDR3 sequences, with more than 11% observed a single time. An approximately 9.8 ml volume of fresh peripheral blood provided the PBMCs. Note on this clonotype: Its antigen is unidentified.

With 5 bases removed from V and 7 bases from J, the gap between germline ends came to 18 bases. Germline-derived CDR1 and CDR2 are SGHKS and YYEKEE (reference sequence). The CDR3 totals 15 residues. The sequence was obtained from a woman aged 25-40 years with Graves' hyperthyroidism that later progressed to Graves' ophthalmopathy. The chain combines TRBV5-5 with TRBJ2-2, with a possible D match to TRBD2 (6 bases). The specimen sequenced was blood. The CDR3 bases are TGTGCCAGCAGGCGTCCTAGCGCAGGGAGCGGGGAGCTGTTTTTT. Translation: CASRRPSAGSGELFF. Full variable domain (rest looked up from reference TRBV5-5 and TRBJ2-2): DAGVTQSPTHLIKTRGQQVTLRCSPISGHKSVSWYQQVLGQGPQFIFQYYEKEERGRGNFPDRFSARQFPNYSSELNVNALLLGDSALYLCASRRPSAGSGELFFGEGSRLTVL.